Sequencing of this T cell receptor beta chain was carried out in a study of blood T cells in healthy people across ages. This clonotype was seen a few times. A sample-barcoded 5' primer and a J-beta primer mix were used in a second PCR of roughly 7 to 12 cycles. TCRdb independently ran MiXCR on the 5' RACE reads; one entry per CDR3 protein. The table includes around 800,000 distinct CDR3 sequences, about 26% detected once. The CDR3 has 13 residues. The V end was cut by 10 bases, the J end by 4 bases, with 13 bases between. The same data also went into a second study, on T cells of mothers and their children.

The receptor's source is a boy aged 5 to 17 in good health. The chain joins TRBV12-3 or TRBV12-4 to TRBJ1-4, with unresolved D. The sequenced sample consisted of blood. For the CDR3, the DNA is TGTGCCACCCAAGGAGGGCGTAATGAAAAACTGTTTTTT. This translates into CATQGGRNEKLFF.